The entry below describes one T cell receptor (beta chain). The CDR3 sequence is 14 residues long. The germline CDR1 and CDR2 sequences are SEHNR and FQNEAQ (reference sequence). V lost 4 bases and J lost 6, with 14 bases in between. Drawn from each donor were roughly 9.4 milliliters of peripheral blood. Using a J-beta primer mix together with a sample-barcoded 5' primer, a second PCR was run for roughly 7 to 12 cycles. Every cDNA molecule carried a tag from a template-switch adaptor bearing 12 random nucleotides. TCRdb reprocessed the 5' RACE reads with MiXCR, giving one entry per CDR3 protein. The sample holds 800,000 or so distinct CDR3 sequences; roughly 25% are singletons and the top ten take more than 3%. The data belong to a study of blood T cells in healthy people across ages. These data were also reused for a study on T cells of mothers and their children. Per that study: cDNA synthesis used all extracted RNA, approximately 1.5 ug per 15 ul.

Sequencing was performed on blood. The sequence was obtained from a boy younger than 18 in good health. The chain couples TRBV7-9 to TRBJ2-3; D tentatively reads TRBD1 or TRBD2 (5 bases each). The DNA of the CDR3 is TGTGCCAGCAGCTGGGACCTCGCGGACGATACGCAGTATTTT. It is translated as CASSWDLADDTQYF.